This T cell receptor beta chain was sequenced during a study of glioma-infiltrating T cells after dendritic cell vaccination. Background on the study: Patients received three intradermal dendritic cell vaccine injections at biweekly intervals.

Per the germline V gene, CDR1 is SGHRS and CDR2 is YFSETQ. The ends were cut back, 0 bases at V and 1 base at J, with 9 bases in the middle. This CDR3 is built from 15 residues. PBMC sampling occurred before vaccination, two weeks after the third dose, and at progression. Primers: 60 V beta forward and 13 J beta reverse. The protocol was immunoSEQ multiplex PCR, while the TCRdb copy is restricted to in-frame clones and leaves out a portion. Of roughly 82,000 clones listed, 70% to 90% are singletons. The TCR sequence derives from a human donor with glioblastoma. V usage is TRBV5-1 and J usage is TRBJ2-3; maybe TRBD2 (6 bases). The specimen was blood, collected before dendritic cell vaccination. In DNA form, the CDR3 reads TGCGCCAGCAGCTTGGCCGCTAGCGGCACAGATACGCAGTATTTT. Its translation: CASSLAASGTDTQYF.